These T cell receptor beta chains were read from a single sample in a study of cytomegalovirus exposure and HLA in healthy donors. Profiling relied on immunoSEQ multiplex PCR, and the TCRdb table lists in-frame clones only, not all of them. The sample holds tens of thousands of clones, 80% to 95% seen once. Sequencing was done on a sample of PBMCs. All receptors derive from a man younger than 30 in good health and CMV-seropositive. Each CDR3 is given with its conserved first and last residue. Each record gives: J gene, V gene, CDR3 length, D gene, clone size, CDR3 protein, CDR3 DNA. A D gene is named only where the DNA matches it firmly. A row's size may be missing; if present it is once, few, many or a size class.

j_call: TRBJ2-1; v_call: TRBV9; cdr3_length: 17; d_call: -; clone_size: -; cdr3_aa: CASSAIPISLAYNEQFF; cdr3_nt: TGTGCCAGCAGCGCAATCCCTATTAGTCTTGCCTACAATGAGCAGTTCTTC
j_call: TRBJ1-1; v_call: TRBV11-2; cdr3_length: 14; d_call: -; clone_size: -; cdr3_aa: CASSLLGRNTEAFF; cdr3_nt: TGTGCCAGCAGCTTACTTGGGAGGAACACTGAAGCTTTCTTT
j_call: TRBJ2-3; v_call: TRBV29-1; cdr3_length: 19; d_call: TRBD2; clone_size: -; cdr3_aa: CSVEELSGSWLLGTDTQYF; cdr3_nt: TGCAGCGTTGAAGAACTTAGCGGGAGTTGGCTGTTGGGCACAGATACGCAGTATTTT
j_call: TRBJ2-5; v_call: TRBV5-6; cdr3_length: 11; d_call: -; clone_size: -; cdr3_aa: CATPTEETQYF; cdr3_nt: TGTGCCACCCCGACAGAAGAGACCCAGTACTTC
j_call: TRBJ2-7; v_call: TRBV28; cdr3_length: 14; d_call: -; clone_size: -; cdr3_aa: CASRRGELSYEQYF; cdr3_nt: TGTGCCAGCAGAAGGGGCGAACTCAGCTACGAGCAGTACTTC
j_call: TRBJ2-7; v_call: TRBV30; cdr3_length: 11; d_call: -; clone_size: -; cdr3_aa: CAWSRGYEQYF; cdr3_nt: TGTGCCTGGAGTCGGGGGTACGAGCAGTACTTC
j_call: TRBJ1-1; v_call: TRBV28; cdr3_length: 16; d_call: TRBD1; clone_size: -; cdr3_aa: CASSLEQGALVTEAFF; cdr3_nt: TGTGCCAGCAGTTTGGAGCAGGGGGCGTTGGTCACTGAAGCTTTCTTT
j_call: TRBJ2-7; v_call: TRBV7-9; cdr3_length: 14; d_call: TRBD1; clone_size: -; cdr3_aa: CASSLAGTESEQYF; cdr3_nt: TGTGCCAGCAGCTTAGCCGGGACAGAAAGCGAGCAGTACTTC
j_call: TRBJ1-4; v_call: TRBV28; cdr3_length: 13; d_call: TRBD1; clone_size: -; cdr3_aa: CASKQGPDEKLFF; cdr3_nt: TGTGCCAGCAAACAGGGGCCGGATGAAAAACTGTTTTTT
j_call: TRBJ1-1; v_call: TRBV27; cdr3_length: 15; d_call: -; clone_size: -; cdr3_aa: CASSLQGTMNTEAFF; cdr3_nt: TGTGCCAGCAGTTTACAGGGCACCATGAACACTGAAGCTTTCTTT
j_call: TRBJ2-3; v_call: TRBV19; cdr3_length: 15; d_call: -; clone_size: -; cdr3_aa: CASSVSATVRDTQYF; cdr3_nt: TGTGCCAGTAGTGTTAGCGCGACCGTCAGAGATACGCAGTATTTT
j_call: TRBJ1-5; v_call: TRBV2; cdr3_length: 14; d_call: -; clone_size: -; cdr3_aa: CASSEGRGTQPQHF; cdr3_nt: TGTGCCAGCAGTGAAGGTCGGGGTACTCAGCCCCAGCATTTT
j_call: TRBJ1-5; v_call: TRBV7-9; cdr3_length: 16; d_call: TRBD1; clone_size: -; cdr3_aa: CASSLSGQGAGQPQHF; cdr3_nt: TGTGCCAGCAGCTTATCGGGACAGGGGGCAGGGCAGCCCCAGCATTTT
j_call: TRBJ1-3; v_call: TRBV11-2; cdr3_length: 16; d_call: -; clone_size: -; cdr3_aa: CASSSPGDYAGNTIYF; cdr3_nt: TGTGCCAGCAGCTCGCCCGGGGATTATGCTGGAAACACCATATATTTT
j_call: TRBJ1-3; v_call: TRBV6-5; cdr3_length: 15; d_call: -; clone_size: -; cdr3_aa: CASRSPWGRLNTIYF; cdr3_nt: TGTGCCAGCAGGAGTCCTTGGGGGCGGCTAAACACCATATATTTT
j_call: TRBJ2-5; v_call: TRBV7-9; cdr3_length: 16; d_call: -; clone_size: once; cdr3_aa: CASSSNEGAEQETQYF; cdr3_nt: TGTGCCAGCAGCTCCAACGAAGGGGCAGAACAAGAGACCCAGTACTTC
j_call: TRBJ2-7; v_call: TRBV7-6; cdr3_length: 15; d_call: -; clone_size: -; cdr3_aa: CASTPAAGSSYEQYF; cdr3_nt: TGTGCCAGCACCCCAGCGGCGGGAAGCTCCTACGAGCAGTACTTC
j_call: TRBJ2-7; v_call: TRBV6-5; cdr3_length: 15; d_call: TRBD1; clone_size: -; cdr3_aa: CASSTTGTGEGEQYF; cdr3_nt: TGTGCCAGCAGCACCACCGGGACAGGGGAGGGAGAGCAGTACTTC
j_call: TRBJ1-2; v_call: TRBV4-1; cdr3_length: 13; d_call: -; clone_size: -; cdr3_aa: CASSPRDSYGYTF; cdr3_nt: TGCGCCAGCAGCCCCCGGGACTCCTATGGCTACACCTTC
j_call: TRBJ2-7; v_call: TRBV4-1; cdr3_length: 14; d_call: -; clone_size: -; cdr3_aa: CASSAILRDNEQYF; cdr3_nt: TGCGCCAGCAGCGCAATCCTCAGGGACAACGAGCAGTACTTC
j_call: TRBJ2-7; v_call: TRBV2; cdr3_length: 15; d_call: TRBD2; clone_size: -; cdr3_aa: CASSLKDGRAAEQYF; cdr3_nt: TGTGCCAGCAGTTTGAAGGACGGGAGGGCAGCCGAGCAGTACTTC
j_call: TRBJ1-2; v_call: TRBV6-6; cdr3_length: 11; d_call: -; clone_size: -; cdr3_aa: CATRQRPGYTF; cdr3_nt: TGTGCGACTCGTCAGAGACCCGGCTACACCTTC
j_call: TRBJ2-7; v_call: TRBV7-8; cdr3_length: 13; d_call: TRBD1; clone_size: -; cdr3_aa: CASSYDRVREQYF; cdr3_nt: TGTGCCAGCAGCTATGACAGGGTTAGGGAGCAGTACTTC
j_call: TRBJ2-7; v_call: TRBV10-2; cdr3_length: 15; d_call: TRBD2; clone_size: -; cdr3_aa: CASSESGLAGYEQYF; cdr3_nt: TGCGCCAGCAGTGAGTCGGGACTAGCGGGCTACGAGCAGTACTTC
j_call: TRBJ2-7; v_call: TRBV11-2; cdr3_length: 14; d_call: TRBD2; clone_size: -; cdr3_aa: CASSPRLAGYEQYF; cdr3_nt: TGTGCCAGCAGCCCTAGACTAGCGGGTTACGAGCAGTACTTC
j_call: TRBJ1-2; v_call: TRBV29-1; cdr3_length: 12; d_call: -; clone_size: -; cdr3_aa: CSVAAGRGGYTF; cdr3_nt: TGCAGCGTCGCCGCGGGCAGGGGAGGCTACACCTTC
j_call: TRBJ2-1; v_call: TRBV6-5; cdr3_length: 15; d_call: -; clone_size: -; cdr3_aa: CASSRGAVSYNEQFF; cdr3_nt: TGTGCCAGCAGCCGGGGAGCGGTCTCCTACAATGAGCAGTTCTTC
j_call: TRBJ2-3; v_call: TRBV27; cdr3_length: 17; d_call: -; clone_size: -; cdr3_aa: CASSIGRGATRTDTQYF; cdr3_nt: TGTGCCAGCAGTATCGGCAGGGGTGCGACACGCACAGATACGCAGTATTTT
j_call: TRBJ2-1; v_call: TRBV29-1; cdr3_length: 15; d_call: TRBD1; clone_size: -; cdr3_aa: CSASPGQGAYNEQFF; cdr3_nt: TGCAGCGCCAGTCCCGGACAGGGGGCCTACAATGAGCAGTTCTTC
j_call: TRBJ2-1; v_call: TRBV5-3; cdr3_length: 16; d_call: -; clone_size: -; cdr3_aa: CARSDKDMSSYNEQFF; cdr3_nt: TGTGCCAGAAGCGATAAGGACATGAGCTCCTACAATGAGCAGTTCTTC
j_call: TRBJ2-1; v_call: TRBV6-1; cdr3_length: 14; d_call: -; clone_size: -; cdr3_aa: CASSRPGIINEQFF; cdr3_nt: TGTGCCAGCAGCCGGCCCGGGATTATAAATGAGCAGTTCTTC
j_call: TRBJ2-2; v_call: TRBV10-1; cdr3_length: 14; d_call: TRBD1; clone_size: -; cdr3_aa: CASGTGGNTGELFF; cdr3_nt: TGCGCCAGCGGGACAGGGGGGAACACCGGGGAGCTGTTTTTT
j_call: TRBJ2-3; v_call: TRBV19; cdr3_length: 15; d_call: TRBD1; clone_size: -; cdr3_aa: CASSTGQGSTDTQYF; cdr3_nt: TGTGCCAGTAGTACGGGACAGGGCAGCACAGATACGCAGTATTTT
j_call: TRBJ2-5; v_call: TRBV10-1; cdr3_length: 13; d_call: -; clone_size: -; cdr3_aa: CASSVRVGETQYF; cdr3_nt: TGCGCCAGCAGTGTGCGGGTGGGTGAGACCCAGTACTTC
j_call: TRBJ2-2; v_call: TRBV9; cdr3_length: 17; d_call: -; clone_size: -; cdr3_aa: CASSAVSPPRNTGELFF; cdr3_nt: TGTGCCAGCAGCGCCGTCTCTCCCCCTCGGAACACCGGGGAGCTGTTTTTT
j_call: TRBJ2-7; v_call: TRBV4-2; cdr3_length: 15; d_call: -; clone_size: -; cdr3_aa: CASSQEGASSYEQYF; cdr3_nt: TGTGCCAGCAGCCAAGAGGGCGCGAGCTCCTACGAGCAGTACTTC
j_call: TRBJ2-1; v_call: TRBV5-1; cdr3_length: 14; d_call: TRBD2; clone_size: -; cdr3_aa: CASTGTSGRVEQFF; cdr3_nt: TGCGCCAGCACCGGGACTAGCGGGAGGGTAGAGCAGTTCTTC
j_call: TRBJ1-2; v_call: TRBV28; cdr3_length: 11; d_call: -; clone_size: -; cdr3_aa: CASSREGGYTF; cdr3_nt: TGTGCCAGCAGCCGGGAGGGAGGCTACACCTTC
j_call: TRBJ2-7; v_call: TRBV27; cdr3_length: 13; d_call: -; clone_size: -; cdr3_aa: CASSMGASYEQYF; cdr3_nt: TGTGCCAGCAGTATGGGCGCGTCCTACGAGCAGTACTTC
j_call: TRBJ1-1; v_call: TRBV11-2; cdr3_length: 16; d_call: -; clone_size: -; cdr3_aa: CASSSPLSSGNTEAFF; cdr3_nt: TGTGCCAGCAGCTCGCCCTTGTCCTCGGGGAACACTGAAGCTTTCTTT
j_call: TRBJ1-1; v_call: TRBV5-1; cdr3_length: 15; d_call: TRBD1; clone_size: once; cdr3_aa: CASSQDRVGGTEAFF; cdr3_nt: TGCGCCAGCAGCCAGGACAGGGTTGGAGGCACTGAAGCTTTCTTT
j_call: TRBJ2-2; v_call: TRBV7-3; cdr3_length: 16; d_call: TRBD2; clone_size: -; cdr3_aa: CASSQRGLASTGELFF; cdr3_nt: TGTGCCAGCAGCCAGAGGGGACTAGCGTCCACCGGGGAGCTGTTTTTT
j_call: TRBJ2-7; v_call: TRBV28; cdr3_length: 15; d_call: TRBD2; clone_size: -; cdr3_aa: CASSGSSGSSYEQYF; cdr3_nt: TGTGCCAGCAGTGGGTCTAGCGGGAGCTCCTACGAGCAGTACTTC
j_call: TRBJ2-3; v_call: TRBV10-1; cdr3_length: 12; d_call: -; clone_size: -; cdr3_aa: CASSRDKNTQYF; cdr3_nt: TGCGCCAGCAGTCGAGATAAGAATACGCAGTATTTT
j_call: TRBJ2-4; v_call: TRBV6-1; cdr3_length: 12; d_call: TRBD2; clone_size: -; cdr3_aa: CASSGTIEGQYF; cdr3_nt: TGTGCCAGCTCCGGGACTATAGAGGGACAGTACTTC
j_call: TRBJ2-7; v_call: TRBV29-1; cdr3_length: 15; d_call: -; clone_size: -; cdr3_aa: CSVEEAGSRAYEQYF; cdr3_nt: TGCAGCGTTGAAGAAGCGGGCAGCAGAGCCTACGAGCAGTACTTC
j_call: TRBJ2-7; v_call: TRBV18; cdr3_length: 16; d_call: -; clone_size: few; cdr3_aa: CASSSLIRDKSYEQYF; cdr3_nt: TGTGCCAGCTCATCGCTGATCAGGGACAAGTCCTACGAGCAGTACTTC
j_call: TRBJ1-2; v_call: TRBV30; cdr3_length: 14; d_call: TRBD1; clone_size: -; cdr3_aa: CAWGADRANYGYTF; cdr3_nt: TGTGCCTGGGGGGCCGACAGGGCCAACTATGGCTACACCTTC
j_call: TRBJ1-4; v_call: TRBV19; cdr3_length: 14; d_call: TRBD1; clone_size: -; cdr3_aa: CASTLAGTGEKLFF; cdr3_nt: TGTGCCAGTACCCTCGCCGGGACAGGAGAAAAACTGTTTTTT
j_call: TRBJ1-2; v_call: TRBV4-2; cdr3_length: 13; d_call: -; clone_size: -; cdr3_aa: CASSQERGYGYTF; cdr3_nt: TGTGCCAGCAGCCAAGAGCGGGGATATGGCTACACCTTC
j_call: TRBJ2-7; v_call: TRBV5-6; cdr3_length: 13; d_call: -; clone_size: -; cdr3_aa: CASSWTDTYEQYF; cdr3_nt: TGTGCCAGCAGCTGGACAGATACCTACGAGCAGTACTTC
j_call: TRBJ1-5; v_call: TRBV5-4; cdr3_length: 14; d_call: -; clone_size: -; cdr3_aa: CASSLGGSNQPQHF; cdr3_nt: TGTGCCAGCAGCTTGGGAGGTAGCAATCAGCCCCAGCATTTT
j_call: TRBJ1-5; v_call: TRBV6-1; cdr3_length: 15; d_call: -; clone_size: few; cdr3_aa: CASSDGQGLNQPQHF; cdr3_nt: TGTGCCAGCAGTGACGGCCAGGGTCTCAATCAGCCCCAGCATTTT
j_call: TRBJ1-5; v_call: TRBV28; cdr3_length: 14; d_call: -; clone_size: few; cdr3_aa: CASSTTGRNQPQHF; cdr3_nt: TGTGCCAGCTCCACAACAGGGAGAAATCAGCCCCAGCATTTT
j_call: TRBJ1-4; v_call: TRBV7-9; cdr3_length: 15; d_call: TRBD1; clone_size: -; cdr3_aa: CASSTWTGEGEKLFF; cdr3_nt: TGTGCCAGCAGCACGTGGACAGGGGAGGGCGAAAAACTGTTTTTT
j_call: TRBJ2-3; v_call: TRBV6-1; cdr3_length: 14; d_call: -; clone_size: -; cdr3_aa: CASSEGSGADTQYF; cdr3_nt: TGTGCCAGCAGTGAGGGGAGTGGAGCAGATACGCAGTATTTT